This T cell receptor beta chain derives from a study of blood T cell repertoires in COVID-19. Study information: Donors in the United States, Italy and Spain gave samples during acute or convalescent COVID-19. PBMCs, B-cell-depleted T cells, or T cells provided the cDNA or gDNA that made up the material.

In the original analysis: Reference gene primer amplification gave estimated nucleated cell counts. The table came from immunoSEQ multiplex PCR; TCRdb's copy has only in-frame clones and leaves some out. The DNA was the basis for D and trimming; V, J and clone size are from that table. The top ten clones hold roughly 5.1% of a sample with about 220,000 clones, 75% to 85% of them seen once. Germline V gene sequence: CDR1 LNHDA, CDR2 SQIVND (reference sequence). There are 16 residues in the CDR3. V lost 5 bases to trimming and J lost 10 bases; unmatched junction nucleotides: 10. The sample taken for sequencing was peripheral blood. This TCR was recovered from a woman aged 65 to 85 with COVID-19, enrolled during active disease. The chain recombines TRBV19 with TRBJ2-1, with 14 bases that match TRBD2. The CDR3 reads CASSPTGTSGSGEQFF. The DNA for the CDR3 is TGTGCCAGTAGTCCCACCGGGACTAGCGGGAGCGGCGAGCAGTTCTTC.